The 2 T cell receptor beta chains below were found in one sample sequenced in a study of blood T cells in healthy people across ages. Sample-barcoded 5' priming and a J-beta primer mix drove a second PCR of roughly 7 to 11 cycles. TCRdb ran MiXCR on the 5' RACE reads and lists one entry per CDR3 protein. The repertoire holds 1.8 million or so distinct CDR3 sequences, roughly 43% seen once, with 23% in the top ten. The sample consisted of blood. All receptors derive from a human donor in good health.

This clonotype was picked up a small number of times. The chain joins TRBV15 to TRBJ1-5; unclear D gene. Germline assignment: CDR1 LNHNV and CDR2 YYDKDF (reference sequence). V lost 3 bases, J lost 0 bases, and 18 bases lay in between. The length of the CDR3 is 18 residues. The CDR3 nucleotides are TGTGCCACCAGCAGGGAGTGGCGGTCCCTTTATAGCAATCAGCCCCAGCATTTT. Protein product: CATSREWRSLYSNQPQHF.

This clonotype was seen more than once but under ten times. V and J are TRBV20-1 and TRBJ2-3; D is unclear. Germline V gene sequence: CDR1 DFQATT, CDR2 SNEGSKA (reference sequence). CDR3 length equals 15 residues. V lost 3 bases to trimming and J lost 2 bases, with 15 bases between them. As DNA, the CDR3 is TGCAGTGCTAGTCCCGTACCCGCAAACACAGATACGCAGTATTTT. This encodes CSASPVPANTDTQYF.